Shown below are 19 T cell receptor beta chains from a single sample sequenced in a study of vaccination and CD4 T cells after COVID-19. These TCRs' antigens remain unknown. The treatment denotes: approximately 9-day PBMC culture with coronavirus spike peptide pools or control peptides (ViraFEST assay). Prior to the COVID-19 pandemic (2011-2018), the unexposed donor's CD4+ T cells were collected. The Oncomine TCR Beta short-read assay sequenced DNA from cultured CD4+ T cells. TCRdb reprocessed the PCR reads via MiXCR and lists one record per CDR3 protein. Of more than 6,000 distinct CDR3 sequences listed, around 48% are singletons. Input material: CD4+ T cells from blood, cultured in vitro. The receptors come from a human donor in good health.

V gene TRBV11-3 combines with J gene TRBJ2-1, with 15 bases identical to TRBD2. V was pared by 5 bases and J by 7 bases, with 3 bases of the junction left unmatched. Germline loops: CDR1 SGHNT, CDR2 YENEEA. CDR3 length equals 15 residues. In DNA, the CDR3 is TGTGCCAGCAGCCCCGGACTAGCGGGGGGGAATGAGCAGTTCTTC. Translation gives CASSPGLAGGNEQFF.

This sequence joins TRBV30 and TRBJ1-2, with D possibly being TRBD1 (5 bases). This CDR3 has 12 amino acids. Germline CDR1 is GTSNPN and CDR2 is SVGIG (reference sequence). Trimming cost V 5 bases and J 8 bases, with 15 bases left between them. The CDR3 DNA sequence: TGTGCCTGGCACTGGGGCGCGGGGGGCTACACCTTC. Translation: CAWHWGAGGYTF.

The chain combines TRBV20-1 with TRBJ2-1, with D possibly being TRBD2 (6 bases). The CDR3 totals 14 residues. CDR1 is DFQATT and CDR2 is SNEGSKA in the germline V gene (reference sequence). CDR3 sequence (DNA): TGCAGCCCAGGGACTCGACTTTCCTACAATGAGCAGTTCTTC. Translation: CSPGTRLSYNEQFF.

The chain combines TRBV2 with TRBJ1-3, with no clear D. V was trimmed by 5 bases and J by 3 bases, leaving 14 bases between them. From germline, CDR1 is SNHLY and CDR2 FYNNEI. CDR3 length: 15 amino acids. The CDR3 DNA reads TGTGCCAGCAGTACAGAACTTCGGATTGGAAACACCATATATTTT. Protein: CASSTELRIGNTIYF.

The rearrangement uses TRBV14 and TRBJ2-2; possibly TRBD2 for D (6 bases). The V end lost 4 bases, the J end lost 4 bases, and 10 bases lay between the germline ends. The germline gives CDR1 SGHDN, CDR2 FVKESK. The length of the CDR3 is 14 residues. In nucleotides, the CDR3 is TGTGCCAGCAGCCCGGGACTGTCCACCGGGGAGCTGTTTTTT. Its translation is CASSPGLSTGELFF.

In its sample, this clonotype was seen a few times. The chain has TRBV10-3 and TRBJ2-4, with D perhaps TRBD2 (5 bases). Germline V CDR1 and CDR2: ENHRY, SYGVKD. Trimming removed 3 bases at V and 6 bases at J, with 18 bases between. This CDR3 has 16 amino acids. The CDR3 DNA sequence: TGTGCCATCAGTGATCACGGTCCGGGGAACGGAAACATTCAGTACTTC. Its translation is CAISDHGPGNGNIQYF.

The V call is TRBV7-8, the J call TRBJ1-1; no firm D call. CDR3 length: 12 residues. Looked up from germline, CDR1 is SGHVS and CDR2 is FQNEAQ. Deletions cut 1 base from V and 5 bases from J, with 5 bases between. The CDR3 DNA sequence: TGTGCCAGCAGCTTAGGGGAGACTGAAGCTTTCTTT. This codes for CASSLGETEAFF. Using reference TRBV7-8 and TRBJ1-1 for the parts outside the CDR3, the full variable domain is GAGVSQSPRYKVAKRGQDVALRCDPISGHVSLFWYQQALGQGPEFLTYFQNEAQLDKSGLPSDRFFAERPEGSVSTLKIQRTQQEDSAVYLCASSLGETEAFFGQGTRLTVV.

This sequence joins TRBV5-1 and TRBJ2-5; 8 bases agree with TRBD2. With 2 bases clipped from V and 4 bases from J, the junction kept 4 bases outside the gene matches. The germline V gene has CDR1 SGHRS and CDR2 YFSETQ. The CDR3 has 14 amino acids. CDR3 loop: CASSFPGGGETQYF. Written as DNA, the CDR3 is TGCGCCAGCAGCTTCCCGGGGGGGGGAGAGACCCAGTACTTC.

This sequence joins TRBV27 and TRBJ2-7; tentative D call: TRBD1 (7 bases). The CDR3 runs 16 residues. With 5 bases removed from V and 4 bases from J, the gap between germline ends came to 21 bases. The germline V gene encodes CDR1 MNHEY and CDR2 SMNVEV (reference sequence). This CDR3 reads CASSSRTGGVPYEQYF. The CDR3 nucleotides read TGTGCCAGCAGTAGCAGGACAGGCGGGGTCCCTTACGAGCAGTACTTC.

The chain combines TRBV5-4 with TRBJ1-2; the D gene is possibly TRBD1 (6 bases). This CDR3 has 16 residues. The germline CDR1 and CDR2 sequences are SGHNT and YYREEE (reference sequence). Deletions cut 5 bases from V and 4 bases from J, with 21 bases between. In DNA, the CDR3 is TGTGCCAGCAGAAGGGGGTCAGGGGCCGCCCCCTATGGCTACACCTTC. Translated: CASRRGSGAAPYGYTF.

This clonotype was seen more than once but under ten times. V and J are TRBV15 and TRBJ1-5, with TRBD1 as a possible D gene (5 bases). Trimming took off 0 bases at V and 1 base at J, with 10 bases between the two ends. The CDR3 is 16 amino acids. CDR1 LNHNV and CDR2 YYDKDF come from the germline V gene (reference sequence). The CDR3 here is CATSRDQGESNQPQHF. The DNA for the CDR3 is TGTGCCACCAGCAGAGATCAGGGAGAGAGCAATCAGCCCCAGCATTTT.

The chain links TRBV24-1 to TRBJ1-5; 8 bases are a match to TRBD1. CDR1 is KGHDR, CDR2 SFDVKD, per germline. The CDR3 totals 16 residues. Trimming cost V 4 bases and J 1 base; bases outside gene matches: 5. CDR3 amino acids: CATSEGGTGSNQPQHF. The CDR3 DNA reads TGTGCCACCAGTGAGGGTGGGACAGGCAGCAATCAGCCCCAGCATTTT.

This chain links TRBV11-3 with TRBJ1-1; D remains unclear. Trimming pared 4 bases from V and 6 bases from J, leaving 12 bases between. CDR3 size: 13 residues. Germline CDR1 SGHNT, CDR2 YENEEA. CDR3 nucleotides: TGTGCCAGCAGCTCGCCAAGAGCCCCTGAAGCTTTCTTT. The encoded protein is CASSSPRAPEAFF.

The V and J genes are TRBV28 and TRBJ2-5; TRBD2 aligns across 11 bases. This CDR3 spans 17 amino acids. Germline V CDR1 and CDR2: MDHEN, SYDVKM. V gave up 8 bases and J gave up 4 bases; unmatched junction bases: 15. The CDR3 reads CASRTIAGGPGRETQYF. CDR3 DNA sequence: TGTGCCAGCCGTACCATAGCGGGAGGGCCGGGAAGAGAGACCCAGTACTTC.

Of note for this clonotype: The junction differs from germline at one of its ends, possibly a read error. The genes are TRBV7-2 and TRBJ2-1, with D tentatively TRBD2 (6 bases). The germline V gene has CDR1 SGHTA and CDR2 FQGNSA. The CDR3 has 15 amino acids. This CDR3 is CASSLEGLAAGYSLF. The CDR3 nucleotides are TGTGCCAGCAGCCTCGAAGGTTTAGCGGCTGGGTATAGTCTTTTC.

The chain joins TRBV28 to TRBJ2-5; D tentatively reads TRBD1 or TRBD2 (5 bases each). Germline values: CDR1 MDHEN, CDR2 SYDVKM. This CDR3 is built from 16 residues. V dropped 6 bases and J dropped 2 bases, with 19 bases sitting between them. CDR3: CASSLYWDPEQETQYF. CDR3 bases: TGTGCCAGCAGCCTATACTGGGACCCGGAACAAGAGACCCAGTACTTC.

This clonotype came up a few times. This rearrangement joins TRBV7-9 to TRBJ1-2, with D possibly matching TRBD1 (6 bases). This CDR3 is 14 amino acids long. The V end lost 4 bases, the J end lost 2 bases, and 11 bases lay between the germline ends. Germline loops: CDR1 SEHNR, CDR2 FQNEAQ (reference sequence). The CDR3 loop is CASSSETGNYGYTF. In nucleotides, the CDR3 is TGTGCCAGCAGCTCCGAGACAGGAAACTATGGCTACACCTTC.

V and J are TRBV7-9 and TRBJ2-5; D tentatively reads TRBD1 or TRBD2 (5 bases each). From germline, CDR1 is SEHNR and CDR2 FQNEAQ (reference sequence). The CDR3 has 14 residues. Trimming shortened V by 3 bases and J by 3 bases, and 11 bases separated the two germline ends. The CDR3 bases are TGTGCCAGCAGCTTTTTGGGGGTCGAAGAGACCCAGTACTTC. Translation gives CASSFLGVEETQYF.

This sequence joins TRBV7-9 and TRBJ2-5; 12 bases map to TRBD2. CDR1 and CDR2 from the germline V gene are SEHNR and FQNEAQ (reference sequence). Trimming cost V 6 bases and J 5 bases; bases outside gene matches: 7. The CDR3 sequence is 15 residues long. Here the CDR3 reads CASRLTGTSGETQYF. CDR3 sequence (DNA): TGTGCCAGCAGACTTACCGGGACTAGCGGGGAGACCCAGTACTTC.